This paragraph reports one T cell receptor beta chain. As yet, its antigen is unknown. This sample was included in a study of response to subunit inactivated influenza vaccine. Findings and caveats of the study: Authors suggested that a seasonal influenza vaccination recruits few new T cells each time.

V shed 6 bases, J shed 6 bases, and the junction held 6 bases outside the gene matches. CDR3 length: 14 amino acids. Germline loops: CDR1 SGHDN, CDR2 FVKESK. TCRdb reanalysed the RT-PCR reads using MiXCR and keeps one entry per CDR3 protein. The table includes about 780,000 distinct CDR3 sequences, 18% detected once. The rearrangement links TRBV14 to TRBJ2-1; 9 bases map to TRBD1. The TCR sequence derives from a man aged 50 or older who received an inactivated influenza vaccine. This specimen consisted of PBMCs from blood, obtained about 5 days after vaccination. The CDR3 here is CASRGGQGSNEQFF. The DNA of the CDR3 is TGTGCCAGCAGAGGGGGACAGGGTAGCAATGAGCAGTTCTTC.